Described below is a single TCR beta chain sequence and its context. The antigen is unknown. Clones were sequenced by immunoSEQ multiplex PCR, and TCRdb holds only the in-frame ones, with some missing. The data hold 130,000 or so clones, with roughly 90% observed a single time. This record belongs to a study of T cell responses to AZD1222 COVID-19 vaccine. Study results and caveats: Vaccine-related CD4 TCRs covered spike, predominating at 160-218 and 743-854.

This CDR3 comprises 15 residues. Germline CDR1 LNHDA, CDR2 SQIVND (reference sequence). The J segment lost 0 bases and the V segment lost 5 bases, leaving 4 bases of the junction unmatched. This chain links TRBV19 with TRBJ1-3; 7 bases fit TRBD1. Sample: peripheral blood, taken on day 0 of AZD1222 vaccination. The clonotype was recovered from an adult in good health. CDR3 in amino acids: CASSRDRNSGNTIYF. CDR3 nucleotides: TGTGCCAGTAGTCGGGACAGAAACTCTGGAAACACCATATATTTT.